A single sample is the source of the 18 T cell receptor beta chains below, sequenced in a study of T cells in Graves' hyperthyroidism and ophthalmopathy. RNA transcripts yielded amplified TCR beta CDR3 regions. The TCR CDR3 was amplified in a first-round RT-PCR using the HTBI primer set. TCRdb recomputed calls from the multiplex PCR reads with MiXCR, one row per CDR3 protein. The table includes over 350,000 distinct CDR3 sequences, roughly 14% detected once. Sample: blood. Source of these receptors: a man between 18 and 35 years old with Graves' ophthalmopathy.

This clonotype was counted many times. The chain links TRBV11-2 to TRBJ2-2; D remains unclear. The CDR3 has 15 amino acids. V shed 1 base and J shed 0 bases, with 6 bases lying between them. Germline loops: CDR1 SGHAT, CDR2 FQNNGV. CDR3 protein: CASSLGFANTGELFF. CDR3 nucleotides: TGTGCCAGCAGCTTAGGATTCGCGAACACCGGGGAGCTGTTTTTT.

Many counts were recorded for this clonotype. The chain uses TRBV24-1 and TRBJ2-7; TRBD2 matches at 10 bases. The CDR3 runs to 14 residues. Germline V gives CDR1 KGHDR, CDR2 SFDVKD. V shed 7 bases, J shed 3 bases, and the junction held 5 bases outside the gene matches. The CDR3 spells CATRTGTSVYEQYF. The DNA of the CDR3 is TGTGCCACCAGGACCGGGACTAGCGTCTACGAGCAGTACTTC.

This clonotype turned up a few times. The chain uses TRBV2 and TRBJ2-4; 10 positions match TRBD1. The CDR3 consists of 16 residues. Germline V gene sequence: CDR1 SNHLY, CDR2 FYNNEI. The V gene end was trimmed by 5 bases and the J gene end by 2 bases; junction bases not matched to a gene: 6. As DNA, the CDR3 is TGTGCCAGCAGTCTGACAGGGGGCGCAACCAAAAACATTCAGTACTTC. Its translation is CASSLTGGATKNIQYF.

This clonotype was counted ten times or more. J is TRBJ2-2 and V is TRBV5-1; 7 positions match TRBD2. V lost 3 bases, J lost 0 bases, and 2 bases stayed unmatched. This CDR3 contains 15 residues. CDR1 is SGHRS, CDR2 YFSETQ, per germline. For the CDR3, the DNA is TGCGCCAGCAGCTGGGGGGGATCGAACACCGGGGAGCTGTTTTTT. Residues: CASSWGGSNTGELFF. The full variable domain, rest sourced from reference TRBV5-1 and TRBJ2-2, is KAGVTQTPRYLIKTRGQQVTLSCSPISGHRSVSWYQQTPGQGLQFLFEYFSETQRNKGNFPGRFSGRQFSNSRSEMNVSTLELGDSALYLCASSWGGSNTGELFFGEGSRLTVL.

This clonotype occurred many times. The genes are TRBV6-1 and TRBJ2-7, with TRBD2 identical over 11 bases. The ends lost 7 bases at V and 2 bases at J; junction bases unmatched: 19. CDR1 is MNHNS, CDR2 SASEGT, per germline. This CDR3 has 19 residues. CDR3 sequence: CASTERPGTSGSRAYEQYF. CDR3 bases: TGTGCCAGCACCGAGAGGCCCGGGACTAGCGGATCGAGGGCCTACGAGCAGTACTTC.

This clonotype was observed a few times. The chain links TRBV3-1 to TRBJ2-7; TRBD2 aligns across 11 bases. The CDR3 runs to 17 residues. The germline V gene encodes CDR1 LGHDT and CDR2 YNNKEL (reference sequence). V trimming: 3 bases; J trimming: 5 bases; junction bases outside the gene matches: 12. The DNA of the CDR3 is TGTGCCAGCAGCCACTTCTTAGCGGGAGGGCCCTCGAACGAGCAGTACTTC. Residues: CASSHFLAGGPSNEQYF.

In this sample, this clonotype turned up a few times. The V and J genes are TRBV30 and TRBJ2-7, with 7 nucleotides matching TRBD1. CDR3 length: 10 amino acids. Germline lookup yields CDR1 GTSNPN and CDR2 SVGIG (reference sequence). The DNA for the CDR3 is TGTGCAGGGGGCTATAACGAGCAGTACTTC. Translation: CAGGYNEQYF.

At least ten counts were recorded for this clonotype. The gene calls are TRBV28 and TRBJ1-2; D is possibly TRBD1 (5 bases). The CDR3 has 13 amino acids. CDR1 MDHEN and CDR2 SYDVKM come from the germline V gene. Trimming shortened V by 5 bases and J by 3 bases, and 10 bases separated the two germline ends. CDR3 sequence (DNA): TGTGCCAGCAGTCCAGGGTATCACTATGGCTACACCTTC. Protein: CASSPGYHYGYTF.

There are many counts of this clonotype. V is TRBV3-1 and J is TRBJ1-6; D not resolved. The CDR3 extends over 15 amino acids. Per the germline V gene, CDR1 is LGHDT and CDR2 is YNNKEL (reference sequence). The V end was cut by 3 bases, the J end by 7 bases, with 13 bases between. The CDR3 protein is CASSQDTTWNSPLHF. The CDR3 nucleotides read TGTGCCAGCAGCCAGGATACCACTTGGAATTCACCCCTCCACTTT.

There are many counts of this clonotype. In DNA form, the CDR3 reads TGTGCCAGCAGCTTAGAGGGAGGGCTGAATGAGCAGTTCTTC. It translates to CASSLEGGLNEQFF. The chain recombines TRBV7-3 with TRBJ2-1, with 7 positions matching TRBD2. The CDR3 spans 14 residues. V was clipped by 2 bases and J by 7 bases; unmatched bases: 5. From germline, CDR1 is SGHTA and CDR2 FQGTGA.

This clonotype was picked up many times. The J gene is TRBJ2-4, the V gene TRBV5-1; D unclear. Germline V lookup: CDR1 SGHRS, CDR2 YFSETQ. The CDR3 has 17 amino acids. Trimming shortened V by 0 bases and J by 0 bases, and 13 bases separated the two germline ends. CDR3 sequence reads: CASSLVGEGGAKNIQYF. CDR3 in DNA: TGCGCCAGCAGCTTGGTAGGCGAAGGCGGAGCCAAAAACATTCAGTACTTC.

This clonotype was detected ten times or more. This chain links TRBV11-3 with TRBJ2-5, with D possibly being TRBD1 (6 bases). Between the trimmed V and J ends, which lost 4 bases and 2 bases, there was a span of 14 bases. CDR1 and CDR2 from the germline V gene are SGHNT and YENEEA. This CDR3 is 15 amino acids long. The CDR3 sequence: CASSSPLDRQETQYF. As DNA, the CDR3 is TGTGCCAGCAGCTCCCCTTTGGACAGACAAGAGACCCAGTACTTC.

This clonotype was counted ten times or more. This chain links TRBV11-2 with TRBJ2-3; a possible D gene is TRBD1 (6 bases). Per germline, CDR1 SGHAT and CDR2 FQNNGV. The germline V and J ends were trimmed by 5 bases and 4 bases, with 10 bases remaining between them. CDR3 length: 13 amino acids. The CDR3 region has the DNA TGTGCCAGCAGCCTCCAGGGGCCAGATACGCAGTATTTT. It is translated as CASSLQGPDTQYF.

V and J are TRBV11-2 and TRBJ1-1, with D maybe TRBD1 (6 bases). The V end lost 5 bases, the J end lost 10 bases, and 14 bases lay between the germline ends. This CDR3 has 12 residues. Germline V gene data show CDR1 as SGHAT and CDR2 as FQNNGV. The CDR3 DNA follows: TGTGCCAGCAGCCAAGGGGGGCAAGGAGCTTTCTTT. This gives the protein CASSQGGQGAFF.

This clonotype was recorded many times. CDR3 DNA: TGTGCCAGCAGTGAGGTAGGCAGGGAGTCCGAGCAGTACTTC. Translating it yields CASSEVGRESEQYF. J is TRBJ2-7 and V is TRBV2; tentatively, D is TRBD1 or TRBD2 (5 bases each). Trimming left V 3 bases short and J 6 bases short, with 15 bases between. CDR1 and CDR2 from the germline V gene are SNHLY and FYNNEI. This CDR3 contains 14 residues.

This clonotype was observed many times. The V call is TRBV28, the J call TRBJ1-5; 10 positions agree with TRBD1. This CDR3 has 15 amino acids. Germline V gene lookup returns CDR1 MDHEN and CDR2 SYDVKM. J was trimmed by 2 bases and V by 5 bases; bases with no gene match: 3. In DNA, the CDR3 is TGTGCCAGCAGTGACAGGGGGCTCGGCAATCAGCCCCAGCATTTT. Its translation: CASSDRGLGNQPQHF.

This clonotype showed up just a few times. The chain uses TRBV18 and TRBJ1-5; D uncertain. Trimming stripped 5 bases from V and 2 bases from J, with 7 bases between. The CDR3 is 13 amino acids. The germline CDR1 and CDR2 sequences are KGHSH and LQKENI. CDR3 residues: CASSAYRNQPQHF. In DNA, the CDR3 is TGTGCCAGCTCAGCTTACCGCAATCAGCCCCAGCATTTT.

This clonotype was detected many times. The rearrangement joins TRBV5-8 to TRBJ2-1, with 10 bases aligning to TRBD2. Germline V gives CDR1 SGHTS, CDR2 YDEGEE. After removal of 3 bases from V and 6 bases from J, the junction contained 6 bases not matched to a gene. The CDR3 has 15 amino acids. Here the CDR3 reads CASSSAGGLVNEQFF. Here the CDR3 DNA reads TGTGCCAGCAGCTCAGCGGGGGGGCTAGTCAATGAGCAGTTCTTC. Variable domain in full (rest from reference TRBV5-8 and TRBJ2-1): EAGVTQSPTHLIKTRGQQATLRCSPISGHTSVYWYQQALGLGLQFLLWYDEGEERNRGNFPPRFSGRQFPNYSSELNVNALELEDSALYLCASSSAGGLVNEQFFGPGTRLTVL.